The following is a TCR beta chain sequence with its context. Its antigen is not known. This CDR3 is 15 amino acids long. Trimming at V came to 0 bases and at J to 7 bases, leaving 5 bases not matched to a gene. Per the germline V gene, CDR1 is SGHTA and CDR2 is FQGNSA. The data stem from a study of tumor-infiltrating lymphocytes in localized non-small cell lung cancer. Overall study: Resected tumor was paired with non-adjacent uninvolved lung from the same patient. Notes on the study in general: Each assay used a separate piece of the same tissue. Available tissue quantity limited TCR sequencing to a patient subset. Compared with uninvolved lung, tumors showed higher T cell infiltration by TCRbeta sequencing.

Clones were sequenced by immunoSEQ multiplex PCR, and TCRdb holds only the in-frame ones, with some missing. The table records about 13,000 clones, 70% to 75% of them present only once. V is TRBV7-2 and J is TRBJ1-2; TRBD1 agrees at 10 bases. The receptor was derived from a human donor with non-small cell lung cancer. The sample consisted of uninvolved lung tissue not adjacent to the tumor. This CDR3 reads CASSLALTGGAGYTF. The CDR3 coding sequence is TGTGCCAGCAGCTTAGCGCTGACAGGGGGCGCTGGCTACACCTTC.